This TCR beta chain was profiled in a study of cytotoxic CD8 clonotypes in ibrutinib-treated CLL. As for the study in general: Response was recorded as partial in some 25 patients and complete in 2; at median approximately 63 months, approximately 14 remained remitted and about twelve had progressed. Whole-study findings and limits: Baseline clonality was higher than in age-matched healthy donors and moved in step with circulating CD8+ T-cell counts.

The CDR3 extends over 11 amino acids. Losses at the gene ends were 8 bases for V and 6 bases for J; bases not matched to a gene: 3. CDR1 and CDR2 (germline): SNHLY, FYNNEI. Note on this clone: Its target is not known.

This table comes from immunoSEQ multiplex PCR, and its TCRdb copy is limited to in-frame clones, with some not included. Seen here are approximately 150,000 clones, approximately 77% observed once, and the top ten hold 25% to 30%. The receptor comes from a human donor with chronic lymphocytic leukemia. This sample comprised PBMCs, obtained after 12 months of ibrutinib treatment. V gene TRBV2 combines with J gene TRBJ1-1; 7 nucleotides line up with TRBD1. The CDR3 protein is CASPQGAEAFF. CDR3 nucleotides: TGTGCCAGCCCCCAGGGGGCTGAAGCTTTCTTT.